These 18 T cell receptor beta chains were all obtained from the same sample, sequenced in a study of blood T cell repertoires in COVID-19. Clones were read by immunoSEQ multiplex PCR, and TCRdb kept only the in-frame ones, dropping some. This sample has 110,000 or so clones; approximately 87% occur once, and the top ten carry approximately 2%. The sample comprised peripheral blood. The source of these receptors is a woman between 45 and 65 years old with acute or convalescent COVID-19.

The gene calls are TRBV19 and TRBJ2-1; possibly TRBD1 for D (6 bases). CDR1 is LNHDA, CDR2 SQIVND, per germline (reference sequence). The CDR3 has 13 residues. Between the trimmed V and J ends, which lost 5 bases and 9 bases, there was a span of 14 bases. This CDR3 is CASSSLQGPEQFF. The DNA for the CDR3 is TGTGCCAGTAGTTCCCTACAGGGCCCTGAGCAGTTCTTC.

This chain links TRBV7-7 with TRBJ1-3; D is perhaps TRBD1 (5 bases). CDR3 length equals 15 residues. Trimming removed 5 bases at V and 4 bases at J, with 15 bases between. Germline V CDR1 and CDR2: SSHAT, FNYEAQ (reference sequence). The chain's CDR3 is CASSRNLGAGNTIYF. As DNA, the CDR3 is TGTGCCAGCAGCCGTAATCTTGGGGCCGGAAACACCATATATTTT.

The chain employs TRBV11-2 and TRBJ1-2; 10 positions agree with TRBD1. The length of the CDR3 is 13 residues. Germline values: CDR1 SGHAT, CDR2 FQNNGV. V lost 5 bases and J lost 9; bases outside the gene matches: 6. CDR3 loop: CASSPGQGVRYTF. The CDR3 DNA is TGTGCCAGCAGCCCCGGACAGGGGGTTCGCTACACCTTC.

The gene calls are TRBV9 and TRBJ2-1; TRBD2 aligns across 13 bases. V shed 0 bases, J shed 6 bases, and the junction held 6 bases outside the gene matches. This CDR3 has 17 residues. The germline V gene encodes CDR1 SGDLS and CDR2 YYNGEE. As DNA, the CDR3 is TGTGCCAGCAGCGTAGTCACCGGGACTAGCGGGACCAATGAGCAGTTCTTC. Its translation: CASSVVTGTSGTNEQFF. Variable domain in full (rest from reference TRBV9 and TRBJ2-1): DSGVTQTPKHLITATGQRVTLRCSPRSGDLSVYWYQQSLDQGLQFLIQYYNGEERAKGNILERFSAQQFPDLHSELNLSSLELGDSALYFCASSVVTGTSGTNEQFFGPGTRLTVL.

The chain couples TRBV6-5 to TRBJ1-1, with D possibly matching TRBD1 (6 bases). Germline values: CDR1 MNHEY, CDR2 SVGAGI. Trimming cost V 6 bases and J 0 bases, with 11 bases left between them. The CDR3 contains 14 residues. CDR3 loop: CASSRGGMNTEAFF. In nucleotides, the CDR3 is TGTGCCAGCAGCCGAGGGGGAATGAACACTGAAGCTTTCTTT.

The chain recombines TRBV23-1 with TRBJ1-2, with 8 bases lining up with TRBD1. TRBV23-1 is designated an ORF whose function remains uncertain. The CDR3 has 13 amino acids. Losses at the gene ends were 10 bases for V and 7 bases for J; bases not matched to a gene: 11. The CDR3 sequence: CAIVRQGACGYTF. CDR3 coding DNA: TGCGCCATCGTCCGGCAGGGGGCTTGTGGCTACACCTTC.

The chain carries TRBV30 and TRBJ2-1; 13 bases agree with TRBD2. The CDR3 is 16 residues long. The germline CDR1 and CDR2 sequences are GTSNPN and SVGIG (reference sequence). The V gene end was trimmed by 4 bases and the J gene end by 4 bases; junction bases not matched to a gene: 7. The CDR3 loop reads CAWTPPGLAGYNEQFF. The CDR3 DNA follows: TGTGCCTGGACCCCCCCGGGACTAGCGGGGTACAATGAGCAGTTCTTC. The full variable domain, with the rest looked up from reference TRBV30 and TRBJ2-1, is SQTIHQWPATLVQPVGSPLSLECTVEGTSNPNLYWYRQAAGRGLQLLFYSVGIGQISSEVPQNLSASRPQDRQFILSSKKLLLSDSGFYLCAWTPPGLAGYNEQFFGPGTRLTVL.

This chain uses TRBV3-1 (or the pseudogene TRBV3-2) with TRBJ2-3, with 8 bases lining up with TRBD1. V trimming: 4 bases; J trimming: 0 bases; junction bases outside the gene matches: 3. This CDR3 region has 15 residues. The germline CDR1 and CDR2 sequences are LGHDT and YNNKEL (reference sequence). The CDR3 is CASSPRGRSTDTQYF. Here the CDR3 DNA reads TGTGCCAGCAGCCCCAGGGGGCGCAGCACAGATACGCAGTATTTT.

This chain links TRBV7-2 with TRBJ2-1; 7 nucleotides agree with TRBD2. The CDR3 has 14 residues. V shed 1 base and J 6 bases; nucleotides not matched to a gene: 3. The V gene's germline CDR1 is SGHTA and CDR2 FQGNSA. This chain's CDR3 is CASSLGGSSNEQFF. The DNA of the CDR3 is TGTGCCAGCAGCTTAGGCGGGAGTAGCAATGAGCAGTTCTTC.

The V call is TRBV5-1, the J call TRBJ1-1; 9 bases agree with TRBD1. J lost 4 bases, V lost 1 base, and 5 bases had no gene match. The CDR3 is 15 residues long. Germline V gene sequence: CDR1 SGHRS, CDR2 YFSETQ. This CDR3 reads CASSLKTGGFTEAFF. In nucleotides, the CDR3 is TGCGCCAGCAGCTTGAAGACAGGGGGTTTCACTGAAGCTTTCTTT.

The chain couples TRBV14 to TRBJ2-5; TRBD1 might be the D (6 bases). From germline, CDR1 is SGHDN and CDR2 FVKESK. Deletions cut 6 bases from V and 0 bases from J, with 17 bases between. The CDR3 is 16 amino acids. The CDR3 spells CASSRAGEDYQETQYF. The CDR3 coding sequence is TGTGCCAGCAGTCGTGCAGGGGAAGATTACCAAGAGACCCAGTACTTC.

This clone was picked up a small number of times. V gene TRBV15 combines with J gene TRBJ2-5; 10 bases fit TRBD2. Germline CDR1 LNHNV, CDR2 YYDKDF (reference sequence). This CDR3 is built from 17 residues. Trimming at V came to 0 bases and at J to 7 bases, leaving 11 bases not matched to a gene. The CDR3 bases are TGTGCCACCAGCAGAGATCGGACTAGCGGAGCCAGTGGGACCCAGTACTTC. It codes for CATSRDRTSGASGTQYF.

The gene calls are TRBV19 and TRBJ1-1, with 8 bases aligning to TRBD1. From germline, CDR1 is LNHDA and CDR2 SQIVND (reference sequence). Losses at the gene ends were 6 bases for V and 1 base for J; bases not matched to a gene: 13. This CDR3 comprises 17 residues. CDR3 sequence: CASRDPGGPGGNTEAFF. CDR3 nucleotide sequence: TGTGCCAGTAGAGATCCAGGGGGCCCCGGGGGGAACACTGAAGCTTTCTTT.

With respect to this clone: This is likely a read error, given that the CDR3 carries no conserved phenylalanine or tryptophan at its end. The limits of the CDR3 on the DNA are not certain, so only TCRdb's listed CDR3 is given. This chain joins TRBV3-1 (or the pseudogene TRBV3-2) and TRBJ2-7; the DNA was not compared with TRBD2, the D call given in the table. The CDR3 contains 11 residues when both ends are counted. The V gene's germline CDR1 is LGHDT and CDR2 YNNKEL (reference sequence). CDR3 protein: CASSQDERESS.

V and J are TRBV6-5 and TRBJ1-1; 7 bases map to TRBD1. This CDR3 spans 12 amino acids. Per germline, CDR1 MNHEY and CDR2 SVGAGI. Germline trimming cut 6 bases from V and 5 bases from J; bases unmatched to any gene: 3. The DNA of the CDR3 is TGTGCCAGCAGAGCGACAGGGACTGAAGCTTTCTTT. It is translated as CASRATGTEAFF.

V gene TRBV7-9 combines with J gene TRBJ1-5; D may be TRBD1 (5 bases). Germline CDR1 is SEHNR and CDR2 is FQNEAQ (reference sequence). This CDR3 has 17 amino acids. Trimming left V 0 bases short and J 1 base short, with 13 bases between. This CDR3 reads CASSLATSGQSNQPQHF. The CDR3, as DNA: TGTGCCAGCAGCTTAGCCACATCAGGGCAGAGCAATCAGCCCCAGCATTTT. The entire variable domain, with the rest obtained from reference TRBV7-9 and TRBJ1-5, is as follows: DTGVSQNPRHKITKRGQNVTFRCDPISEHNRLYWYRQTLGQGPEFLTYFQNEAQLEKSRLLSDRFSAERPKGSFSTLEIQRTEQGDSAMYLCASSLATSGQSNQPQHFGDGTRLSIL.

The chain links TRBV5-1 to TRBJ2-6, with 11 bases matching TRBD2. V lost 6 bases and J lost 3; bases outside the gene matches: 8. The germline V gene encodes CDR1 SGHRS and CDR2 YFSETQ. The CDR3 covers 17 residues. In DNA form, the CDR3 reads TGCGCCAGCACCACCCTAGCGGGAGGAGGTGGGGCCAACGTCCTGACTTTC. Its translation is CASTTLAGGGGANVLTF.

The chain employs TRBV5-6 and TRBJ1-2; TRBD1 is a possible D gene (5 bases). This CDR3 spans 15 amino acids. Trimming left V 0 bases short and J 3 bases short, with 12 bases between. Per germline, CDR1 SGHDT and CDR2 YYEEEE. CDR3 sequence: CASSLVQGSYYGYTF. DNA of the CDR3: TGTGCCAGCAGCTTGGTGCAGGGTTCCTACTATGGCTACACCTTC.